This TCR beta chain is drawn from a study of PD-1 blockade in classical Hodgkin lymphoma. Profiling relied on immunoSEQ multiplex PCR, and the TCRdb table lists in-frame clones only, not all of them. The sample lists about 40,000 clones; just over 85% were seen once. Trimming shortened V by 7 bases and J by 8 bases, and 15 bases separated the two germline ends. The length of the CDR3 is 12 residues. Germline lookup yields CDR1 GTSNPN and CDR2 SVGIG (reference sequence). Relapse after autologous stem cell transplantation occurred in every patient, and brentuximab vedotin exposure varied. This clone was counted a few times.

Sequencing used peripheral blood mononuclear cells (PBMCs), obtained before the second cycle of nivolumab. This chain links TRBV30 with TRBJ1-3, with D tentatively TRBD1 (5 bases). The sequence came from a human donor with classical Hodgkin lymphoma. In DNA form, the CDR3 reads TGTGCCTTGACAGCATTCGTTGACACCATATATTTT. As protein: CALTAFVDTIYF. Supplemented by reference TRBV30 and TRBJ1-3, the full variable domain reads SQTIHQWPATLVQPVGSPLSLECTVEGTSNPNLYWYRQAAGRGLQLLFYSVGIGQISSEVPQNLSASRPQDRQFILSSKKLLLSDSGFYLCALTAFVDTIYFGEGSWLTVV.